Shown below are 18 T cell receptor beta chains from a single sample sequenced in a study of blood T cell repertoires in COVID-19. Repertoires were generated with immunoSEQ multiplex PCR, while TCRdb's copy carries only in-frame clones and drops some. Of around 260,000 clones in the sample, around 86% are singletons; the top ten hold 8.5% to 10%. Sequenced: peripheral blood. The origin of the receptors is a man aged 40-49 years who had recovered from COVID-19.

DNA for the CDR3: TGTGCCAGCAGCCCAAGAGCGGGGGGCTTATATGGCTACACCTTC. Protein product: CASSPRAGGLYGYTF. V usage is TRBV7-2 and J usage is TRBJ1-2; TRBD1 might be the D (6 bases). This CDR3 spans 15 amino acids. From germline, CDR1 is SGHTA and CDR2 FQGNSA. With 5 bases removed from V and 5 bases from J, the gap between germline ends came to 18 bases.

The chain recombines TRBV27 with TRBJ1-4; possibly TRBD1 for D (5 bases). Germline V gives CDR1 MNHEY, CDR2 SMNVEV (reference sequence). V lost 8 bases to trimming and J lost 0 bases, with 13 bases between them. The CDR3 runs to 15 residues. The CDR3 DNA sequence: TGTGCCAGCGCAACCCGGACAACAACTAATGAAAAACTGTTTTTT. Translated: CASATRTTTNEKLFF.

The rearrangement uses TRBV10-3 and TRBJ2-7; D gene uncertain. V gave up 2 bases and J gave up 6 bases, with 11 bases separating them. Per the germline V gene, CDR1 is ENHRY and CDR2 is SYGVKD. This CDR3 has 13 amino acids. The CDR3 loop reads CAISERQVSEQYF. The CDR3 nucleotides are TGTGCCATCAGTGAGCGCCAGGTCAGCGAGCAGTACTTC.

The chain links TRBV5-4 to TRBJ2-1, with TRBD2 matching 8 bases. With V trimmed by 1 base and J by 3 bases, 6 bases remained unmatched. CDR3 length equals 16 residues. Germline V gene sequence: CDR1 SGHNT, CDR2 YYREEE (reference sequence). The CDR3 loop is CASSLWVLAGYNEQFF. CDR3 nucleotides: TGTGCCAGCAGCTTGTGGGTCCTAGCGGGCTACAATGAGCAGTTCTTC.

This sequence joins TRBV19 and TRBJ2-5; D may be TRBD2 (7 bases). The V gene lost 3 bases and the J gene lost 1 base, with 15 bases spanning the gap. Looked up from germline, CDR1 is LNHDA and CDR2 is SQIVND (reference sequence). CDR3 length: 16 amino acids. The CDR3 bases are TGTGCCAGTAGTATGGGAGGGGGAGGCCTCCAAGAGACCCAGTACTTC. Its translation: CASSMGGGGLQETQYF.

V and J are TRBV7-2 and TRBJ2-3; 14 bases agree with TRBD2. The V and J ends lost 5 bases and 7 bases, in that order; junction bases with no gene match: 11. Per germline, CDR1 SGHTA and CDR2 FQGNSA. This CDR3 contains 17 residues. CDR3 DNA sequence: TGTGCCAGCAGCGTCCTCGGGACTAGCGGGGGATCCAATACGCAGTATTTT. Translated, it gives CASSVLGTSGGSNTQYF.

The chain carries TRBV6-2 or TRBV6-3 and TRBJ1-1, with a tentative D call TRBD1 (6 bases). V lost 5 bases, J lost 7 bases, and 14 bases lay in between. The CDR3 is 13 residues long. CDR1 and CDR2 from the germline V gene are MNHEY and SVGEGT. CDR3 amino acids: CASSRGQFSEAFF. CDR3 DNA sequence: TGTGCCAGCAGTAGGGGACAATTCAGTGAAGCTTTCTTT.

The chain uses TRBV2 and TRBJ2-3; 8 positions match TRBD2. After removal of 7 bases from V and 1 base from J, the junction contained 7 bases not matched to a gene. CDR1 SNHLY and CDR2 FYNNEI come from the germline V gene. The CDR3 is made up of 15 amino acids. The CDR3 sequence is CASNPTSVRTDTQYF. The CDR3 DNA reads TGTGCCAGCAACCCGACTAGCGTCCGCACAGATACGCAGTATTTT.

The chain joins TRBV5-1 to TRBJ1-1, with D maybe TRBD1 (5 bases). V lost 0 bases to trimming and J lost 6 bases, with 12 bases between them. Per germline, CDR1 SGHRS and CDR2 YFSETQ. This CDR3 is 14 amino acids long. As DNA, the CDR3 is TGCGCCAGCAGCTTGGATCCAGGGAGGGCTGAAGCTTTCTTT. Translating gives CASSLDPGRAEAFF.

The chain combines TRBV29-1 with TRBJ1-2, with D maybe TRBD1 (6 bases). There are 12 residues in the CDR3. V lost 6 bases to trimming and J lost 6 bases, with 14 bases between them. Germline CDR1 SQVTM, CDR2 ANQGSEA. The CDR3 here is CSVTEGGNGYTF. DNA for the CDR3: TGCAGCGTAACCGAAGGGGGAAATGGCTACACCTTC.

The chain combines TRBV2 with TRBJ2-3, with 8 bases identical to TRBD2. CDR1 SNHLY and CDR2 FYNNEI come from the germline V gene. The V and J ends lost 8 bases and 0 bases, in that order; junction bases with no gene match: 7. The CDR3 is made up of 15 amino acids. CDR3 protein: CASGLAKISTDTQYF. The DNA of the CDR3 is TGTGCCAGCGGACTAGCCAAGATAAGCACAGATACGCAGTATTTT.

A word on this clone: The same CDR3 can be traced to other DNA sequences in this sample. CDR3 coding DNA: TGTGCCAGTAGTAGGACAGGGGGCAATCAGCCCCAGCATTTT. Translated, it gives CASSRTGGNQPQHF. The V and J genes are TRBV19 and TRBJ1-5; 9 bases line up with TRBD1. The V gene end was trimmed by 4 bases and the J gene end by 2 bases; junction bases not matched to a gene: 0. CDR1 and CDR2 (germline): LNHDA, SQIVND (reference sequence). The CDR3 length is 14 residues.

The V and J genes are TRBV25-1 and TRBJ2-2; D may be TRBD1 (6 bases). This CDR3 has 17 amino acids. The germline V gene encodes CDR1 MGHDK and CDR2 SYGVNS. The V end lost 10 bases, the J end lost 7 bases, and 28 bases lay between the germline ends. CDR3 region: CATEGVGTPGWNGELFF. The CDR3 DNA sequence: TGTGCCACTGAGGGGGTCGGGACACCCGGATGGAACGGGGAGCTGTTTTTT.

The V and J genes are TRBV7-8 and TRBJ1-2; D is uncertain. This CDR3 comprises 12 residues. Trimming removed 3 bases at V and 8 bases at J, with 10 bases between. Germline CDR1 SGHVS, CDR2 FQNEAQ. The CDR3 region is CASSLGREGYTF. CDR3 in DNA: TGTGCCAGCAGCTTGGGGAGGGAAGGCTACACCTTC.

This clone was counted between two and nine times. V gene TRBV19 combines with J gene TRBJ2-1; 10 bases are shared with TRBD2. Losses at the gene ends were 6 bases for V and 4 bases for J; bases not matched to a gene: 6. The CDR3 consists of 15 residues. CDR1 is LNHDA and CDR2 is SQIVND in the germline V gene (reference sequence). The CDR3 loop reads CASREGTSAYNEQFF. CDR3 DNA sequence: TGTGCCAGTAGAGAGGGGACTAGCGCGTACAATGAGCAGTTCTTC.

The CDR3 nucleotides read TGTGCCATCAGAGCACTAGCGGGGACCTACAATGAGCAGTTCTTC. Protein: CAIRALAGTYNEQFF. V usage is TRBV10-3 and J usage is TRBJ2-1; 10 bases map to TRBD2. J lost 2 bases, V lost 6 bases, and 4 bases had no gene match. The length of the CDR3 is 15 residues. Germline-derived CDR1 and CDR2 are ENHRY and SYGVKD.

This clone was detected once. The rearrangement uses TRBV6-5 and TRBJ1-2, with D possibly TRBD1 on 6 matching bases. Germline CDR1 is MNHEY and CDR2 is SVGAGI. This CDR3 comprises 14 residues. V was clipped by 7 bases and J by 0 bases, with 12 bases between them. The CDR3 is CASTEDRTNYGYTF. CDR3 coding DNA: TGTGCCAGCACCGAAGACAGGACTAACTATGGCTACACCTTC.

V and J are TRBV7-9 and TRBJ2-7; D remains ambiguous. The CDR3 totals 13 residues. Trimming shortened V by 1 base and J by 2 bases, and 6 bases separated the two germline ends. CDR1 and CDR2 from the germline V gene are SEHNR and FQNEAQ (reference sequence). The CDR3 DNA reads TGTGCCAGCAGCTTAGATGTAGCCTACGAGCAGTACTTC. Translated, it gives CASSLDVAYEQYF.